This T cell receptor (beta chain) derives from a study of blood T cells in healthy people across ages. Study observations and caveats: Conclusively comparing naive with antigen-experienced cells was impossible with unsorted PBMCs.

From germline, CDR1 is SGHVS and CDR2 FNYEAQ. Trimming shortened V by 4 bases and J by 0 bases, and 12 bases separated the two germline ends. The CDR3 sequence is 15 residues long. The use of a sample-barcoded 5' primer and a J-beta primer mix characterized a second PCR of roughly 6 to 11 cycles. TCRdb itself ran the 5' RACE reads through MiXCR, one entry per CDR3 protein. Among 710,000 or so distinct CDR3 sequences listed, 22% were seen once. The table lists this clonotype with many counts. Its antigen is currently unknown. The rearrangement uses TRBV7-6 and TRBJ1-2; perhaps TRBD1 as D (5 bases). The TCR comes from a man aged 65 to 85 in good health. Sequencing was carried out using blood. Here the CDR3 reads CASSSNVGANYGYTF. As DNA, the CDR3 is TGTGCCAGCAGCTCTAATGTGGGGGCTAACTATGGCTACACCTTC.